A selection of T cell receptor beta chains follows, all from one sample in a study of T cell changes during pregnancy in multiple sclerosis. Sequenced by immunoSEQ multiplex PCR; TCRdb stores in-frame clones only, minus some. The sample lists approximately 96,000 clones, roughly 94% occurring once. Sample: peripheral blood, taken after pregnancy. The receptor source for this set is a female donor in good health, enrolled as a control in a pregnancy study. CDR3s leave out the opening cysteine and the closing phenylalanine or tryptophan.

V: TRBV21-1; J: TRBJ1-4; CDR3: ASRRNEKLF
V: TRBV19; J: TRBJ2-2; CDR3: ASRPVVLGRGVNTGELF
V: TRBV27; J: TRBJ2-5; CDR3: ASSQRGGRETQY
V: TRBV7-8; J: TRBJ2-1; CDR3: ASSLGFGGLFNEQF
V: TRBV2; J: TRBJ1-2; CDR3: ASSTGTLYGYT
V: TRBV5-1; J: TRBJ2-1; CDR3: ASSLLGYNEQF
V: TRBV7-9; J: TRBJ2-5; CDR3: ASSSTVLAGGRETQY
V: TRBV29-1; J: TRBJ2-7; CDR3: SVEVEGGESYEQY
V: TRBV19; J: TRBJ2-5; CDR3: ASSAQGQGETQY
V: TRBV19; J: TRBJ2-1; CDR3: ASSPGLAGGKNWDEQF
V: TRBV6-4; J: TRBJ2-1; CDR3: ASSRIAGGPYNEQF
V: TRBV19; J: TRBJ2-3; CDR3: ASSTTGLGTDTQY
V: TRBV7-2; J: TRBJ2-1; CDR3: ASSLMTSGVGSEQF
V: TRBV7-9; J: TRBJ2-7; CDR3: ASSLQGGIVYEQY
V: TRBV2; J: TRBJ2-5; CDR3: AIRTGKETQY
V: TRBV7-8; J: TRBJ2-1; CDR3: ASSRTSPHGLHNEQF
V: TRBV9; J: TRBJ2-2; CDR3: ASSERTSGGTNTGELF
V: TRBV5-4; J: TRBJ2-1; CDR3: ASRTGGNEQF
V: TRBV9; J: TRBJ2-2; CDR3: ASSFSAGLAGELF
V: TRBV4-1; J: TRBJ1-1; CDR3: ASSQPGIRVEAF
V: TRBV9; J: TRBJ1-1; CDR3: ASSLRVAPNTEAF
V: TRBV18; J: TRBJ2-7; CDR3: ASSHRTGGSYEQY
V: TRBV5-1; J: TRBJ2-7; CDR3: ASSTWTGREQY
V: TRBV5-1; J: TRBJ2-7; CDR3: ASSPGTTYEQY
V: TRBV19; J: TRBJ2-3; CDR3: AIRGRGTDTQY
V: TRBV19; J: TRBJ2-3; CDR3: ASSISIGTSTDTQY
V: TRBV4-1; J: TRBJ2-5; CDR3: ASSQGLVEGETQY
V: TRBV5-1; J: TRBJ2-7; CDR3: ASRQGAGGFSYEQY
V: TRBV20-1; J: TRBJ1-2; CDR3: SARSRDGYT
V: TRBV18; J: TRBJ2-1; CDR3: ASSPSQGRIYEQF
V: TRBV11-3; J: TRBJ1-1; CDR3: ASSLPTGMGTEAF
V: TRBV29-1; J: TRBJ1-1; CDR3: SVGQVVGTEAF
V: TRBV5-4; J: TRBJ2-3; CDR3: ASSLASGRGSANTQY
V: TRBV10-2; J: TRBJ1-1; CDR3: ASRATGMNTEAF
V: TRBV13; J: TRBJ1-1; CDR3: ASSSRGQGWTEAF
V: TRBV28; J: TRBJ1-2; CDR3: ASNEGYTGAEYGYT
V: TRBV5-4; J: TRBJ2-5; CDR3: ASSFGGQETQY
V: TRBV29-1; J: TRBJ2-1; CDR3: SAGLANYNEQF
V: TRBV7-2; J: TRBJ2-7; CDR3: ASSLRAGQAYEQY
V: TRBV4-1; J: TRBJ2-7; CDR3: ASSLVAGTYEQY
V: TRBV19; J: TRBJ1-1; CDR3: ASSIDPGLRTEAF
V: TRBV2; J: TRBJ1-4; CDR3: ASRQGTNEKLF
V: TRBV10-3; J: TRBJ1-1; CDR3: AITGTVNTEAF
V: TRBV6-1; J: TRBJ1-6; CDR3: ASSEEGARGGSPLH
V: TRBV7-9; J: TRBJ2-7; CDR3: ASTPSGGPYEQY
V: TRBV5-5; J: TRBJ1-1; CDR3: ASSLAEQGGTEAF
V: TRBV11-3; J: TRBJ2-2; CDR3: GEGGPTGELF
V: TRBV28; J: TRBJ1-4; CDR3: ASSFVPGTGREKLF
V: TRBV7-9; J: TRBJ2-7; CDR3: ASSPQGVTYEQY
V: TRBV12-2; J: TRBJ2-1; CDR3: ASRLSLGLAGDRSYNEQF
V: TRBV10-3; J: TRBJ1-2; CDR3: AISEWQGNYGYT
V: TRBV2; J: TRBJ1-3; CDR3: ASRLGAGNTIY
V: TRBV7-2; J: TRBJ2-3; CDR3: ASSLAATDTQY
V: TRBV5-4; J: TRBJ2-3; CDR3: ASSSGGGWFGTQY
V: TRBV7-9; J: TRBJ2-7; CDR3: ASSLGTGVSYEQY
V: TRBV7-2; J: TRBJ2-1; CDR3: ASSPQGRGGDEQF